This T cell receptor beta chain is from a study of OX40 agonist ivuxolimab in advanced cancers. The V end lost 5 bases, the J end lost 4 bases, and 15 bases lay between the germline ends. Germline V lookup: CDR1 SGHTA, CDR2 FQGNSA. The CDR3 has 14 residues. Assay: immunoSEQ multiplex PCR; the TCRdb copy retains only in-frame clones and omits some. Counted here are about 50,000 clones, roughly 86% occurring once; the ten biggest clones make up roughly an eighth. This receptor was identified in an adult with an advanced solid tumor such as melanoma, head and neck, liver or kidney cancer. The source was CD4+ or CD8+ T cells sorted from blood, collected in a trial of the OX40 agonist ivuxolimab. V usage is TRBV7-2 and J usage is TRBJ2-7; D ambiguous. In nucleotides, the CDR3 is TGTGCCAGCAGCCCGATGGGGTATCTTTACGAGCAGTACTTC. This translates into CASSPMGYLYEQYF.